This is a list of T cell receptor beta chains from one sample in a study of radiation and T cells in renal cell carcinoma. Sequencing was performed with immunoSEQ multiplex PCR; in TCRdb, only in-frame clones are kept and a portion is missing. The table includes 150,000 or so clones, approximately 86% detected once. The specimen comprised blood, sampled from a patient whose treatment included radiotherapy and nephrectomy. These receptors all come from a woman aged 45-65 years with renal cell carcinoma. The CDR3 runs from the conserved cysteine through the conserved F or W. A clone size is listed for some rows: how often the clone was seen (once, few, many), or a class if it is expanded.

CDR3	length	V	size
CASSPTQGAKAEAFF	15	TRBV18	.
CASSLGDRGNEQFF	14	TRBV7-9	.
CASSLPLGSSGNTIYF	16	TRBV7-9	.
CASSLRTSSADTQYF	15	TRBV7-2	.
CASSFRGQGNSPLHF	15	TRBV5-8	many
CASSQGPGLAGEETQYF	17	TRBV4-1	once
CASRLGRQNTEAFF	14	TRBV2	.
CARSSTEETQYF	12	TRBV7-5	.
CASTMVVPNYGYTF	14	TRBV19	.
CASSIPTWAGANVLTF	16	TRBV19	.
CASSPSFSYEQYF	13	TRBV28	.
CASSLMGTDTQYF	13	TRBV5-4	.
CASSYSTWNTEAFF	14	TRBV6-5	.
CASSGDLGQGYYEQYF	16	TRBV2	.
CASSMDREETQYF	13	TRBV19	.
CASNKIQGHNSPLHF	15	TRBV6-6	few
CASSAGDNSPLHF	13	TRBV19	once
CASSPPLAGANTGELFF	17	TRBV18	.
CASLDLTGTSGGAGTGELFF	20	TRBV10-1	.
CASSSGTGGLLYEQYF	16	TRBV19	.
CASSGFSPSGGELFF	15	TRBV6-1	.
CASSMMTSDEQYF	13	TRBV7-8	few
CASSRTGAPREAFF	14	TRBV7-9	.
CASGFWGAEGETQYF	15	TRBV12-5	.
CASREQGSGTEAFF	14	TRBV6-1	.
CASSPKDRGQTGELFF	16	TRBV5-8	.
CASSEQGAGEQYF	13	TRBV25-1	.
CASSPPGASSYEQYF	15	TRBV5-4	.
CASSPIMTSGTGELFF	16	TRBV18	.
CASSIEHRGYEQYF	14	TRBV19	.
CASSLASSGRRPTDTQYF	18	TRBV5-1	.
CASSLDGSLETQYF	14	TRBV11-2	once
CASSTPTGDSETQYF	15	TRBV5-1	.
CASSKTVSNYGYTF	14	TRBV7-8	.
CASSPAGGATYEQYF	15	TRBV4-1	.
CASSFGTGGHGELFF	15	TRBV5-6	.
CSVAGTEGQETQYF	14	TRBV29-1	.
CATSRQTVWQGNSEAFF	17	TRBV15	.
CASSPLDGEEAFF	13	TRBV19	few
CSARLHTF	8	TRBV20-1	.
CASSLVGGGGYTF	13	TRBV5-4	.
CATTSGLVTGELFF	14	TRBV19	.
CATHRAGMGDTQYF	14	TRBV27	.
CASSQLPQPLSIGEQFF	17	TRBV4-2	.
CASSISVNTEAFF	13	TRBV19	.
CSAQQSQNEKLFF	13	TRBV29-1	.
CASSLISGEQYF	12	TRBV5-4	.
CASRLQASTDTQYF	14	TRBV6-6	.
CASSLVQRQPHYEQYF	16	TRBV5-1	.
CASRGNRGSNQPQHF	15	TRBV6-1	.
CASSRTSGRTGELFF	15	TRBV6-5	.
CATSRASSGGTEQFF	15	TRBV15	.
CASSLADIGNQPQHF	15	TRBV7-9	.
CASSLPGGGRTEAFF	15	TRBV7-3	.
CASSVVEGAYNEQFF	15	TRBV9	.